The 23 T cell receptor beta chains below were found in one sample sequenced in a study of blood T cell repertoires in COVID-19. Data came from immunoSEQ multiplex PCR; TCRdb stores just in-frame clones and leaves some out. The table lists more than 200,000 clones, around 82% of them singletons. Sequences were obtained from PBMCs or T cells enriched from blood (not recorded which). The source is a man aged 25 to 40 with acute COVID-19.

This clone was seen a single time. This chain joins TRBV9 and TRBJ2-7, with D maybe TRBD1 (5 bases). The CDR3 covers 15 residues. The germline CDR1 and CDR2 sequences are SGDLS and YYNGEE. Trimming removed 3 bases from V and 5 bases from J, with 18 bases in between. Here the CDR3 DNA reads TGTGCCAGCAGCGCTTTTACAGGACCTGGGGACGAGCAGTACTTC. It is translated as CASSAFTGPGDEQYF.

V gene TRBV11-2 combines with J gene TRBJ2-7; TRBD2 matches 11 bases. The germline CDR1 and CDR2 sequences are SGHAT and FQNNGV. The CDR3 is made up of 13 amino acids. J lost 8 bases, V lost 5 bases, and 5 bases had no gene match. The CDR3 sequence is CASSPLAGGKQYF. For the CDR3, the DNA is TGTGCCAGCAGCCCTTTAGCGGGGGGGAAGCAGTACTTC.

CDR3 protein: CASSVDRGQPQHF. The CDR3 bases are TGTGCCAGCAGTGTCGACAGGGGCCAGCCCCAGCATTTT. V is TRBV6-4 and J is TRBJ1-5; 8 bases line up with TRBD1. V shed 4 bases, J shed 7 bases, and the junction held 3 bases outside the gene matches. The CDR3 totals 13 residues. CDR1 MRHNA and CDR2 SNTAGT come from the germline V gene.

The V call is TRBV19, the J call TRBJ1-1, with D possibly matching TRBD1 (5 bases). Germline assignment: CDR1 LNHDA and CDR2 SQIVND (reference sequence). The CDR3 consists of 13 residues. V was cut by 7 bases and J by 1 base, with 10 bases left in between. CDR3 bases: TGTGCCAGTACCACTACAGGGAACACTGAAGCTTTCTTT. It translates to CASTTTGNTEAFF.

The chain links TRBV2 to TRBJ1-6; D not certain. This CDR3 comprises 15 residues. Looked up from germline, CDR1 is SNHLY and CDR2 is FYNNEI. Trimming cost V 6 bases and J 12 bases, with 21 bases left between them. The CDR3, as DNA: TGTGCCAGCAGGATTAGGACTGGCGGATTTGAACCCCTCCACTTT. Protein product: CASRIRTGGFEPLHF.

CDR3 loop: CAWSPSWGLSNQPQHF. The CDR3 region has the DNA TGTGCCTGGAGTCCCTCATGGGGGCTCAGCAATCAGCCCCAGCATTTT. The chain carries TRBV30 and TRBJ1-5, with D possibly being TRBD1 (6 bases). V was shortened by 2 bases and J by 1 base, with 15 bases between the two germline ends. The germline V gene encodes CDR1 GTSNPN and CDR2 SVGIG (reference sequence). The CDR3 is 16 amino acids.

The chain is built from TRBV28 and TRBJ1-2; 8 bases map to TRBD1. The germline CDR1 and CDR2 sequences are MDHEN and SYDVKM. V was pared by 8 bases and J by 8 bases, with 7 bases of the junction left unmatched. This CDR3 contains 12 residues. In DNA, the CDR3 is TGTGCCAGCGGTACGACAGGGGAAGGCTACACCTTC. Protein: CASGTTGEGYTF.

The rearrangement joins TRBV10-2 to TRBJ1-1; tentatively, D is TRBD1 (6 bases). CDR3 length equals 14 residues. Trimming shortened V by 6 bases and J by 0 bases, and 11 bases separated the two germline ends. The germline gives CDR1 WSHSY, CDR2 SAAADI. CDR3 residues: CASRSAGVNTEAFF. As DNA, the CDR3 is TGCGCCAGCAGGTCTGCAGGGGTGAACACTGAAGCTTTCTTT.

Regarding this clone: The same CDR3 also results from other DNA sequences found in this sample. The chain recombines TRBV5-1 with TRBJ2-5, with TRBD2 as a possible D gene (6 bases). CDR3 length: 14 amino acids. The V end was cut by 0 bases, the J end by 2 bases, with 8 bases between. The germline V gene encodes CDR1 SGHRS and CDR2 YFSETQ. This chain's CDR3 is CASSLGGTQETQYF. DNA for the CDR3: TGCGCCAGCAGCTTGGGCGGGACTCAAGAGACCCAGTACTTC.

This chain connects TRBV20-1 to TRBJ1-1; TRBD1 might be the D (5 bases). Germline V gene data show CDR1 as DFQATT and CDR2 as SNEGSKA (reference sequence). V was cut by 5 bases and J by 12 bases, with 13 bases left in between. The CDR3 extends over 10 amino acids. CDR3 sequence reads: CSAGGVITFF. CDR3 bases: TGCAGTGCTGGGGGGGTGATAACTTTCTTT.

This clone was counted a single time. V and J are TRBV14 and TRBJ2-7; TRBD2 is a possible D gene (6 bases). The ends were cut back, 3 bases at V and 2 bases at J, with 8 bases in the middle. From germline, CDR1 is SGHDN and CDR2 FVKESK. CDR3 length: 13 residues. CDR3 sequence: CASSQSGAYEQYF. Written as DNA, the CDR3 is TGTGCCAGCAGCCAGTCGGGGGCCTACGAGCAGTACTTC.

CDR3 sequence (DNA): TGTGCCAGCAGTTTAGGACACGGCTATGGCTACACCTTC. It encodes CASSLGHGYGYTF. The rearrangement joins TRBV27 to TRBJ1-2; weak D call: TRBD1 (5 bases). V lost 2 bases and J 4 bases, leaving 8 bases between the germline ends. The germline CDR1 and CDR2 sequences are MNHEY and SMNVEV (reference sequence). The length of the CDR3 is 13 residues.

The chain recombines TRBV11-1 with TRBJ2-7, with D perhaps matching TRBD2 (6 bases). V dropped 4 bases and J dropped 8 bases, with 9 bases sitting between them. The CDR3 contains 11 residues. Per the germline V gene, CDR1 is SGHAT and CDR2 is FQDESV (reference sequence). Here the CDR3 DNA reads TGTGCCAGCAGCTGGGAGGAAAAGCAGTACTTC. Translation gives CASSWEEKQYF.

This chain uses TRBV3-1 (or the pseudogene TRBV3-2) with TRBJ1-2; D call uncertain. This CDR3 is built from 15 residues. CDR1 is LGHDT and CDR2 is YNNKEL in the germline V gene (reference sequence). V was clipped by 2 bases and J by 7 bases, with 17 bases between them. CDR3 bases: TGTGCCAGCAGCCAACGCGGCCATGATCTTGGTGGCTACACCTTC. It specifies CASSQRGHDLGGYTF.

This clone occurred a few times. The CDR3 region has the DNA TGTGCCAGCAGAAGCTCCGGGACTCCCTCTCAGTACTTC. This encodes CASRSSGTPSQYF. The genes are TRBV27 and TRBJ2-5; tentatively, D is TRBD2 (6 bases). The CDR3 is 13 amino acids. Germline lookup yields CDR1 MNHEY and CDR2 SMNVEV (reference sequence). Trimming removed 6 bases at V and 11 bases at J, with 19 bases between.

CDR3 coding DNA: TGTGCCAGCAGACAGGGGGGAGGAAACACCATATATTTT. This translates into CASRQGGGNTIYF. This rearrangement joins TRBV2 to TRBJ1-3; 8 nucleotides align to TRBD1. Germline-derived CDR1 and CDR2 are SNHLY and FYNNEI. V shed 6 bases and J 4 bases; nucleotides not matched to a gene: 2. This CDR3 is built from 13 residues.

CDR3 residues: CASSYSAVGGNTIYF. For the CDR3, the DNA is TGTGCCAGCAGTTACTCGGCTGTCGGGGGAAACACCATATATTTT. The gene calls are TRBV6-5 and TRBJ1-3; no definite D call. Germline CDR1 reads MNHEY; CDR2 reads SVGAGI. The CDR3 consists of 15 residues. Trimming removed 0 bases at V and 4 bases at J, with 10 bases between.

V and J are TRBV5-1 and TRBJ1-2; D gene uncertain. Per germline, CDR1 SGHRS and CDR2 YFSETQ. Trimming removed 4 bases at V and 7 bases at J, with 17 bases between. This CDR3 comprises 14 residues. The CDR3 protein is CASSRGGPLGGYTF. Written as DNA, the CDR3 is TGCGCCAGCAGCCGGGGAGGGCCGCTGGGTGGCTACACCTTC.

The chain uses TRBV9 and TRBJ1-6, with D perhaps TRBD1 (5 bases). Germline-derived CDR1 and CDR2 are SGDLS and YYNGEE. This CDR3 spans 15 amino acids. The germline V and J ends were trimmed by 0 bases and 11 bases, with 15 bases remaining between them. CDR3 residues: CASSVDQAGLTPLHF. DNA for the CDR3: TGTGCCAGCAGCGTAGATCAGGCAGGGTTGACACCCCTCCACTTT. The entire variable domain, with the rest obtained from reference TRBV9 and TRBJ1-6, is as follows: DSGVTQTPKHLITATGQRVTLRCSPRSGDLSVYWYQQSLDQGLQFLIQYYNGEERAKGNILERFSAQQFPDLHSELNLSSLELGDSALYFCASSVDQAGLTPLHFGNGTRLTVT.

The sample holds one count of this clone. This chain joins TRBV9 and TRBJ2-2; maybe TRBD2 (5 bases). Germline CDR1 and CDR2: SGDLS and YYNGEE. V was clipped by 1 base and J by 1 base, with 8 bases between them. The CDR3 runs to 15 residues. The CDR3 loop reads CASSVSAVNTGELFF. The CDR3 nucleotides are TGTGCCAGCAGCGTATCAGCGGTGAACACCGGGGAGCTGTTTTTT.

This chain links TRBV7-9 with TRBJ2-2; D might be TRBD2 (5 bases). The CDR3 runs to 15 residues. CDR1 is SEHNR, CDR2 FQNEAQ, per germline (reference sequence). The germline V and J ends were trimmed by 8 bases and 0 bases, with 13 bases remaining between them. CDR3 sequence (DNA): TGTGCCAGCTGGTCCCCCGGGGCGAACACCGGGGAGCTGTTTTTT. Protein product: CASWSPGANTGELFF.

This sequence joins TRBV6-2 or TRBV6-3 and TRBJ1-1; 7 bases map to TRBD1. V was clipped by 5 bases and J by 3 bases; unmatched bases: 6. The CDR3 extends over 14 amino acids. Per germline, CDR1 MNHEY and CDR2 SVGEGT. This chain's CDR3 is CASSLQGLDTEAFF. The CDR3 DNA follows: TGTGCCAGCAGTCTACAGGGGTTGGACACTGAAGCTTTCTTT.

CDR3 amino acids: CASSQGPSGTDTQYF. Written as DNA, the CDR3 is TGTGCCAGCAGCCAAGGACCCTCAGGGACAGATACGCAGTATTTT. The V call is TRBV4-2, the J call TRBJ2-3; D is perhaps TRBD1 (5 bases). Germline V CDR1 and CDR2: LGHNA, YNFKEQ. The length of the CDR3 is 15 residues. V shed 1 base and J shed 3 bases, with 11 bases lying between them.